Detailed here is one TCR beta chain. Its specificity is not known. Primers: 60 Vbeta forward and 13 Jbeta reverse. Sequencing was performed with immunoSEQ multiplex PCR; in TCRdb, only in-frame clones are kept and a portion is missing. This table holds about 140,000 clones, roughly 80% found once. CDR3 length equals 13 residues. The V end lost 4 bases, the J end lost 6 bases, and 9 bases lay between the germline ends. CDR1 is MNHNY, CDR2 SVGAGI, per germline (reference sequence). This entry comes from a study of cytomegalovirus exposure and HLA in healthy donors. Study-wide results and caveats: One later analysis reportedly identified an Asian-associated ancestry cluster that showed fewer N-insertions than the approximately 710-donor mean. In vitro, a few CMV-associated chains proved specific for CMV antigens. Overall, some 160 TCR beta chains were annotated as cytomegalovirus-associated.

This receptor was obtained from a female donor in good health and CMV-seronegative. Sequenced input: PBMCs. The J gene is TRBJ1-4, the V gene TRBV6-6; maybe TRBD1 (6 bases). The CDR3 is CASSWTAYEKLFF. In nucleotides, the CDR3 is TGTGCCAGCAGTTGGACAGCTTATGAAAAACTGTTTTTT.